The 7 T cell receptor beta chains below come from one sample, sequenced in a study of tumor-infiltrating lymphocytes in oesophageal squamous cell carcinoma. TCRdb ran MiXCR on the PCR reads and lists one entry per CDR3 protein. The sample records some 11,000 distinct CDR3 sequences, 50% to 55% being singletons. What was sequenced was esophageal tumor tissue. Every receptor here comes from a female donor with esophageal squamous cell carcinoma.

In its sample, this clonotype was seen a few times. The CDR3 sequence is CSARGIAGDNEQFF. CDR3 DNA: TGCAGTGCTAGAGGAATAGCGGGGGACAATGAGCAGTTCTTC. J is TRBJ2-1 and V is TRBV20-1, with 9 bases aligning to TRBD2. This CDR3 is built from 14 residues. The germline V gene encodes CDR1 DFQATT and CDR2 SNEGSKA (reference sequence). V trimming: 1 base; J trimming: 5 bases; junction bases outside the gene matches: 3.

The chain recombines TRBV4-2 with TRBJ2-6; a possible D gene is TRBD2 (5 bases). The CDR3 contains 16 residues. CDR1 is LGHNA, CDR2 YNFKEQ, per germline. V lost 0 bases and J lost 0, with 6 bases in between. The CDR3 DNA sequence: TGTGCCAGCAGCCAAGAACGGGGCTCTGGGGCCAACGTCCTGACTTTC. It codes for CASSQERGSGANVLTF.

This chain connects TRBV7-8 to TRBJ2-5, with D perhaps assigned TRBD1 or TRBD2 (7 bases each). CDR3 length equals 15 residues. Germline V gene lookup returns CDR1 SGHVS and CDR2 FQNEAQ. V was pared by 5 bases and J by 1 base, with 14 bases between. The CDR3: CASSPSGGGQETQYF. The CDR3 bases are TGTGCCAGCAGCCCATCAGGGGGGGGCCAAGAGACCCAGTACTTC.

V gene TRBV28 combines with J gene TRBJ2-5; a possible D gene is TRBD1 (5 bases). With 6 bases removed from V and 1 base from J, the gap between germline ends came to 12 bases. CDR3 length equals 14 residues. Germline values: CDR1 MDHEN, CDR2 SYDVKM. DNA of the CDR3: TGTGCCAGCAGCAGGGTGGGGCCCCAAGAGACCCAGTACTTC. Its translation is CASSRVGPQETQYF. Full variable domain (missing parts from reference TRBV28 and TRBJ2-5): DVKVTQSSRYLVKRTGEKVFLECVQDMDHENMFWYRQDPGLGLRLIYFSYDVKMKEKGDIPEGYSVSREKKERFSLILESASTNQTSMYLCASSRVGPQETQYFGPGTRLLVL.

By sample share, this clonotype is medium-sized. The V call is TRBV11-3, the J call TRBJ2-5; D unresolved. V was shortened by 5 bases and J by 4 bases, with 5 bases between the two germline ends. This CDR3 comprises 11 residues. CDR1 and CDR2 from the germline V gene are SGHNT and YENEEA. The CDR3 DNA follows: TGTGCCAGCAGCCCTAGAGAGACCCAGTACTTC. Translation gives CASSPRETQYF.

This clonotype turned up a few times. The rearrangement uses TRBV10-1 and TRBJ1-1; D ambiguous. V was pared by 5 bases and J by 2 bases, with 6 bases between. This CDR3 contains 12 residues. Germline CDR1 and CDR2: WNHNN and SYGVQD (reference sequence). The CDR3: CASSRENTEAFF. The CDR3, as DNA: TGCGCCAGCAGTCGGGAAAACACTGAAGCTTTCTTT.

The table lists this clonotype with a few counts. The chain has TRBV7-2 and TRBJ2-3; 7 bases match TRBD2. The DNA matches TRBJ2-1 better at its end, which makes the J call doubtful. The germline V gene has CDR1 SGHTA and CDR2 FQGNSA. The CDR3 is 19 amino acids. In nucleotides, the CDR3 is TGTGCCAGCAGCTTCGACGGCCTCTGGGCGGGAGAACCCTACAATGAGCAGTTCTTC. Protein: CASSFDGLWAGEPYNEQFF.